The 11 T cell receptor beta chains below all came from one sample that was sequenced in a study of OX40 agonist ivuxolimab in advanced cancers. Sequencing was performed with immunoSEQ multiplex PCR; in TCRdb, only in-frame clones are kept and a portion is missing. The sample holds 40,000 to 60,000 clones, 85% seen once. The specimen was CD4+ or CD8+ T cells sorted from blood, collected in a trial of the OX40 agonist ivuxolimab. Source of these receptors: an adult with an advanced solid tumor such as melanoma, head and neck, liver or kidney cancer.

The chain uses TRBV9 and TRBJ1-3; 8 bases match TRBD1. The CDR3 spans 16 residues. After removal of 4 bases from V and 0 bases from J, the junction contained 6 bases not matched to a gene. Germline-derived CDR1 and CDR2 are SGDLS and YYNGEE. The CDR3 DNA is TGTGCCAGCAGCCCGTGGGACAGGCCCTCTGGAAACACCATATATTTT. It translates to CASSPWDRPSGNTIYF.

The chain couples TRBV29-1 to TRBJ2-1, with 8 bases aligning to TRBD2. The V gene's germline CDR1 is SQVTM and CDR2 ANQGSEA. J lost 9 bases, V lost 4 bases, and 8 bases had no gene match. This CDR3 is 13 amino acids long. The CDR3, as DNA: TGCAGCGTTGGCGGGGGGCTTCGACCTGAGCAGTTCTTC. Protein product: CSVGGGLRPEQFF.

This chain uses TRBV7-6 with TRBJ2-5, with D unresolved. This CDR3 is built from 15 residues. V gave up 5 bases and J gave up 2 bases, with 15 bases separating them. Germline V gives CDR1 SGHVS, CDR2 FNYEAQ. The CDR3 DNA reads as TGTGCCAGCAGCCCCCGACCGGCGGCACAAGAGACCCAGTACTTC. Translated, it gives CASSPRPAAQETQYF.

A few counts support this clone. The chain employs TRBV28 and TRBJ1-5; D not certain. Germline V gives CDR1 MDHEN, CDR2 SYDVKM. Trimming stripped 2 bases from V and 5 bases from J, with 7 bases between. The CDR3 length is 13 residues. The CDR3 DNA follows: TGTGCCAGCAGTTTAAGGAGGGATCAGCCCCAGCATTTT. It translates to CASSLRRDQPQHF.

This chain links TRBV2 with TRBJ1-2, with D perhaps TRBD1 (5 bases). The ends were cut back, 5 bases at V and 4 bases at J, with 17 bases in the middle. The germline gives CDR1 SNHLY, CDR2 FYNNEI. The CDR3 contains 15 residues. CDR3 nucleotide sequence: TGTGCCAGCAGTCAGGGAGGGCTAGGGGTCTATGGCTACACCTTC. Residues: CASSQGGLGVYGYTF.

The genes are TRBV27 and TRBJ2-3; 9 positions agree with TRBD2. The germline V gene encodes CDR1 MNHEY and CDR2 SMNVEV (reference sequence). The CDR3 runs to 16 residues. V was pared by 0 bases and J by 5 bases, with 6 bases of the junction left unmatched. For the CDR3, the DNA is TGTGCCAGCAGTTTATCGGAGGCGGGGGGGCTAGATACGCAGTATTTT. This translates into CASSLSEAGGLDTQYF.

The V gene is TRBV6-1, the J gene TRBJ1-5, with D maybe TRBD1 (6 bases). There are 14 residues in the CDR3. Trimming took off 3 bases at V and 4 bases at J, with 10 bases between the two ends. Looked up from germline, CDR1 is MNHNS and CDR2 is SASEGT. The CDR3 DNA sequence: TGTGCCAGCAGTGAGACAGGTCTGAATCAGCCCCAGCATTTT. Translated, it gives CASSETGLNQPQHF.

V and J are TRBV7-6 and TRBJ1-1; D is ambiguous. Germline assignment: CDR1 SGHVS and CDR2 FNYEAQ. The CDR3 contains 15 residues. The ends were cut back, 1 base at V and 0 bases at J, with 9 bases in the middle. CDR3 residues: CASSLEQFMNTEAFF. DNA for the CDR3: TGTGCCAGCAGCTTAGAACAGTTCATGAACACTGAAGCTTTCTTT.

A single count supports this clone. The chain combines TRBV21-1 with TRBJ1-1; the table's D call, TRBD1, was not checked against the DNA. TRBV21-1 represents a pseudogene. The CDR3 contains 15 residues. The CDR3 nucleotides are TGTGCCAGCAGCGCCCAGACAGGGCTCAACACTGAAGCTTTCTTT. This encodes CASSAQTGLNTEAFF.

This chain connects TRBV25-1 to TRBJ1-1; 8 nucleotides align to TRBD1. V gave up 5 bases and J gave up 5 bases; unmatched junction bases: 7. The CDR3 extends over 14 amino acids. CDR1 and CDR2 from the germline V gene are MGHDK and SYGVNS. The CDR3: CASSSRGRRTEAFF. DNA of the CDR3: TGTGCCAGCAGTTCCAGGGGGCGCCGGACTGAAGCTTTCTTT.

This chain's CDR3 is CASSSRTVGPNTGELFF. The CDR3, as DNA: TGTGCCAGCAGTAGCCGGACGGTTGGTCCGAACACCGGGGAGCTGTTTTTT. The V and J genes are TRBV27 and TRBJ2-2; D remains unclear. Germline V gives CDR1 MNHEY, CDR2 SMNVEV (reference sequence). The CDR3 covers 17 residues. The ends were cut back, 5 bases at V and 0 bases at J, with 16 bases in the middle.